This T cell receptor (beta chain) was sequenced in a study of blood T cell repertoires in COVID-19. Study-wide background: Both acute and convalescent COVID-19 samples were obtained from the United States, Italy and Spain. The analysed material was cDNA or gDNA that came from T cells, B-cell-depleted T cells, or PBMCs.

CDR1 is MNHEY, CDR2 SVGAGI, per germline. Trimming cost V 8 bases and J 7 bases; bases outside gene matches: 7. This CDR3 is built from 14 residues. Per the original methods: Counts of nucleated cells, estimated from reference gene primer amplification, were obtained. Sequenced by immunoSEQ multiplex PCR; TCRdb stores in-frame clones only, minus some. D and trimming come from the DNA, and the V and J calls and clone size come from that table. The table includes around 250,000 clones, around nine tenths detected once. J is TRBJ1-6 and V is TRBV6-5; TRBD1 matches 8 bases. The TCR comes from a man aged 35 to 55 with active or convalescent COVID-19. Input material: peripheral blood. This CDR3 is CASSRTGRNSPLHF. Written as DNA, the CDR3 is TGTGCCAGCTCCAGGACAGGGAGGAATTCACCCCTCCACTTT.